This T cell receptor (beta chain) is drawn from a study of blood T cell repertoires in COVID-19. Study context: The United States, Italy and Spain supplied acute and convalescent COVID-19 samples. From T cells, B-cell-depleted T cells, or PBMCs came the material, which was cDNA or gDNA.

As originally analysed: Researchers report that nucleated cell counts were estimated from reference gene primer amplification. Sequencing was performed with immunoSEQ multiplex PCR; in TCRdb, only in-frame clones are kept and a portion is missing. The V and J calls and the clone size are those of that table, but D and trimming were determined from the DNA. The sample shows 110,000 or so clones, about 85% of them seen only once. The sequenced material came from peripheral blood. This sequence originates from a man aged 45-65 years with acute or convalescent COVID-19.

CDR3: CASIPQRGLSAEQYF. The CDR3 nucleotides are TGTGCCAGCATACCCCAGCGCGGACTGAGTGCCGAGCAGTACTTC. The rearrangement uses TRBV6-5 and TRBJ2-7; TRBD2 is a possible D gene (5 bases). The CDR3 is 15 residues long. Trimming left V 7 bases short and J 6 bases short, with 22 bases between. The germline V gene encodes CDR1 MNHEY and CDR2 SVGAGI.